This T cell receptor beta chain was observed in a study of cytomegalovirus exposure and HLA in healthy donors. Per germline, CDR1 MGHRA and CDR2 YSYEKL. CDR3 length equals 17 residues. Unmatched junction bases numbered 16, after V lost 4 bases and J lost 8 bases. The donors (healthy individuals) were bone marrow donors. A multiplex PCR was run with 60 Vbeta primers and 13 Jbeta primers. Measured with immunoSEQ multiplex PCR; TCRdb has only the in-frame clones, and not every one. The sample shows about 160,000 clones, about 82% of them seen only once. Findings and limits, study-wide: A later analysis found that most CMV-associated TCR beta chains appeared HLA-restricted.

As to this clone: The antigen is undetermined.

The genes are TRBV4-1 and TRBJ2-1, with 8 bases aligning to TRBD2. Sequences were obtained from PBMCs. This receptor was taken from a woman aged 25 to 39 in good health and CMV-seropositive. CDR3 nucleotide sequence: TGCGCCAGCAGCCGGCTCGAGAGGGGCGGGGGGAGGCATGAGCAGTTCTTC. Residues: CASSRLERGGGRHEQFF.